This T cell receptor (beta chain) appears in the sequencing data of a study of blood T cell repertoires in COVID-19. This CDR3 comprises 15 residues. V was clipped by 8 bases and J by 5 bases; unmatched bases: 10. The V gene's germline CDR1 is SGHAT and CDR2 FQNNGV. Authors' processing steps: Estimates of nucleated cell counts were drawn from the amplification of reference gene primers. The data were produced by immunoSEQ multiplex PCR, yet TCRdb's version contains in-frame clones alone and is incomplete. The DNA was the basis for D and trimming; V, J and clone size are from that table. The sample shows around 130,000 clones, roughly four fifths of them seen only once.

The receptor was derived from a human donor in a cohort sampled during active COVID-19. This sequence joins TRBV11-2 and TRBJ2-3, with 10 bases that match TRBD2. The sequenced material came from peripheral blood. The CDR3 sequence: CASLPSGGAVDTQYF. In DNA form, the CDR3 reads TGTGCCAGCCTCCCGAGCGGGGGGGCGGTAGATACGCAGTATTTT.